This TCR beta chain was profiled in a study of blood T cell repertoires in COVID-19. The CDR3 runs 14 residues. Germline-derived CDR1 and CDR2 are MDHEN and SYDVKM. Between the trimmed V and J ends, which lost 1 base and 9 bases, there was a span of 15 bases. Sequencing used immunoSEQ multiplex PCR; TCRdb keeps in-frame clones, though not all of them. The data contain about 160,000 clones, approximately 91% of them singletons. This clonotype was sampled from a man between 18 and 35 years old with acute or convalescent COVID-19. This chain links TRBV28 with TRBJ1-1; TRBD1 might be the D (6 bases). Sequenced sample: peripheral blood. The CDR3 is CASSLFSSGAQAFF. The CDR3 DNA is TGTGCCAGCAGTTTATTCTCATCAGGGGCTCAAGCTTTCTTT.